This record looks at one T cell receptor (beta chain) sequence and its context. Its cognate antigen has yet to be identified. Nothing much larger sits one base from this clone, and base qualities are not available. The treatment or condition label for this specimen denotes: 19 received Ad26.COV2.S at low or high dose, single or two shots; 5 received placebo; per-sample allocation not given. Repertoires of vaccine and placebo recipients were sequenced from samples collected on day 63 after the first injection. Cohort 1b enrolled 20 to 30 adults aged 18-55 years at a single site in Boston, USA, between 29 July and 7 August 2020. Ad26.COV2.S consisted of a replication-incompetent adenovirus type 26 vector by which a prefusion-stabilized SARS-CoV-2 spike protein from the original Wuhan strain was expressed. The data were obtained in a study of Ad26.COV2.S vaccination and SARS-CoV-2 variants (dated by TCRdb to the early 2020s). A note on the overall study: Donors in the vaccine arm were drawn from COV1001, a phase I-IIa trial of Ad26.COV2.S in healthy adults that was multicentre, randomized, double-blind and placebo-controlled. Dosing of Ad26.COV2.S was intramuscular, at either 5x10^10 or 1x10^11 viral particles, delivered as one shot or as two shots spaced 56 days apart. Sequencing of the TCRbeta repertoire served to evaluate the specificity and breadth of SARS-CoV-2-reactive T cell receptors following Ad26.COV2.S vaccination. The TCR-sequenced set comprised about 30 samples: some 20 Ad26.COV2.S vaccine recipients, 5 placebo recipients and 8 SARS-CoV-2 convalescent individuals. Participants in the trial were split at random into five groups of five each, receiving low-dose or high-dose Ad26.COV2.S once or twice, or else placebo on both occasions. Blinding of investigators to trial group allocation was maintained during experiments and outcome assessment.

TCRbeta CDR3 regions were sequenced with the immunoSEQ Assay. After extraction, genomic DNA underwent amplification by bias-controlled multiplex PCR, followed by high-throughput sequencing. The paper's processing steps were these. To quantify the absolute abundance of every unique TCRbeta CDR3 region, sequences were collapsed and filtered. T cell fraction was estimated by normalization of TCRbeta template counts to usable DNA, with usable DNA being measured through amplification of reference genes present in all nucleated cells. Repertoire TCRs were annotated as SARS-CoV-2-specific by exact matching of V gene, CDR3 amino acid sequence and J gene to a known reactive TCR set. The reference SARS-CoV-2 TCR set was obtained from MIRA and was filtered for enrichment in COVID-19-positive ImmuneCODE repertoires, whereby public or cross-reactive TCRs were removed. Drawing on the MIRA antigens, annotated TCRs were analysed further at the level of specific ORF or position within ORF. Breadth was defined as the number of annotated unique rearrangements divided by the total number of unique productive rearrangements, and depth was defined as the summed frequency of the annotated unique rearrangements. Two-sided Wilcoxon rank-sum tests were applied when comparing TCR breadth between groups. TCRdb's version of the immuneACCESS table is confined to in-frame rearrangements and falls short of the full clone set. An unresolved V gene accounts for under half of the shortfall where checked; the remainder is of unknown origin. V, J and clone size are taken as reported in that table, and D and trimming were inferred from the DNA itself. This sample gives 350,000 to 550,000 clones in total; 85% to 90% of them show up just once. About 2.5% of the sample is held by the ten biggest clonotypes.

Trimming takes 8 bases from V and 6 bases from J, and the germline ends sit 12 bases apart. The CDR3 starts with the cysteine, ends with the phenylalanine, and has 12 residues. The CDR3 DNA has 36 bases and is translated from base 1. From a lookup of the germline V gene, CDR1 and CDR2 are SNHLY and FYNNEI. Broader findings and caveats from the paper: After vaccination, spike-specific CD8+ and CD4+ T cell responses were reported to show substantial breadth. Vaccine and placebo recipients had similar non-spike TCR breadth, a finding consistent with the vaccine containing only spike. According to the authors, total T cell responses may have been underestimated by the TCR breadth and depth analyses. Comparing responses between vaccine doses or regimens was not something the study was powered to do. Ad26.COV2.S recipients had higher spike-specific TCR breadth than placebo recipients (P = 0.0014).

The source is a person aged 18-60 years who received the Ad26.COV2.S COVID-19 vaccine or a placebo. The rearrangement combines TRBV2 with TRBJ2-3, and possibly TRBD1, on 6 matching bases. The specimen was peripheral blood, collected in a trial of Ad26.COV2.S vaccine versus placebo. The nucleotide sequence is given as TGTGCCAGCGGTCAGGGGTTTGATACGCAGTATTTT. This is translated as CASGQGFDTQYF.